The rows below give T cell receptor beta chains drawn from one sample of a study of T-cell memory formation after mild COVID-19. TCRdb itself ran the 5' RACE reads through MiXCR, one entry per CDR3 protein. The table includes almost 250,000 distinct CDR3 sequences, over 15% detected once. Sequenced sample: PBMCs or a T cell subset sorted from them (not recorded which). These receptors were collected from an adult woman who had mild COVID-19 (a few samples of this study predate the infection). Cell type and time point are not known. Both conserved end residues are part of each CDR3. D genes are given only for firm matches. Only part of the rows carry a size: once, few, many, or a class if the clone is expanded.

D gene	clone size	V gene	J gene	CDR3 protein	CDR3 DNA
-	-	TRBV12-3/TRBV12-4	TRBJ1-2	CASSPSGTQDLMGGYTF	TGTGCCAGCAGTCCAAGCGGGACACAAGACCTGATGGGTGGCTACACCTTC
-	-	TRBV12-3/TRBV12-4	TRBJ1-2	CASTVQGLYGYTF	TGTGCCAGCACCGTCCAGGGCCTCTATGGCTACACCTTC
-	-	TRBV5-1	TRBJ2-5	CASSLSPGAQETQYF	TGCGCCAGCAGCTTATCCCCGGGGGCCCAAGAGACCCAGTACTTC
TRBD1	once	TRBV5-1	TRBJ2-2	CASSWGQGATGELFF	TGCGCCAGCAGCTGGGGACAGGGGGCCACCGGGGAGCTGTTTTTT
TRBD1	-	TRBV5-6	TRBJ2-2	CASSLGPGTGGDTGELFF	TGTGCCAGCAGCTTGGGACCCGGAACAGGGGGCGACACCGGGGAGCTGTTTTTT
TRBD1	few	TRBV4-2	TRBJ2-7	CASSQRLTGNSYEQYF	TGTGCCAGCAGCCAGAGACTGACAGGGAATTCTTACGAGCAGTACTTC
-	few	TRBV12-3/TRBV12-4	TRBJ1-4	CASSTRVWEKLFF	TGTGCCAGCAGTACCAGGGTTTGGGAAAAACTGTTTTTT
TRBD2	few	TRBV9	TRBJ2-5	CASSVDSGRGETQYF	TGTGCCAGCAGCGTAGATAGCGGGAGAGGAGAGACCCAGTACTTC
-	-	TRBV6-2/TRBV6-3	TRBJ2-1	CASSTTREREQFF	TGTGCCAGCAGCACCACCCGAGAGCGGGAGCAGTTCTTC
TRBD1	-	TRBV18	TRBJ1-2	CASQDDRAGYGYTF	TGTGCCAGCCAGGACGACAGGGCGGGCTATGGCTACACCTTC
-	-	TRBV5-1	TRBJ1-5	CASSLEAGWPQHF	TGCGCCAGCAGCTTGGAGGCCGGCTGGCCCCAGCATTTT
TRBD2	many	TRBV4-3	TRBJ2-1	CASSQDWRTSFNEQFF	TGCGCCAGCAGCCAAGATTGGCGGACTAGCTTCAATGAGCAGTTCTTC
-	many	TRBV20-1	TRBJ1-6	CSAPSGASKSSPLHF	TGCAGTGCCCCCTCAGGGGCGAGTAAAAGTTCACCCCTCCACTTT
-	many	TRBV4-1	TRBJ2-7	CASSPLATSSYEQYF	TGCGCCAGCAGCCCCTTAGCCACGAGCTCCTACGAGCAGTACTTC
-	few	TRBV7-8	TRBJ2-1	CASSSYEFGEQFF	TGTGCCAGCAGCTCCTACGAGTTTGGGGAGCAGTTCTTC
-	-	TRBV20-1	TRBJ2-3	CSARDTSTDTQYF	TGCAGTGCTAGAGACACTAGCACAGATACGCAGTATTTT
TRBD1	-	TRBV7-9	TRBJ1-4	CASSYTGQSNEKLFF	TGTGCCAGCAGCTACACGGGACAGTCTAATGAAAAACTGTTTTTT
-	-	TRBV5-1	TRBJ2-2	CASSFRFVSSLAGELFF	TGCGCCAGCAGCTTCCGTTTTGTCAGTAGTTTGGCCGGGGAGCTGTTTTTT
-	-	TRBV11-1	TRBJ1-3	CASSPRTELRGAGNTIYF	TGTGCCAGCAGCCCACGGACCGAACTCAGGGGAGCTGGAAACACCATATATTTT
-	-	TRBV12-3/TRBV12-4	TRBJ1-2	CASSPKRRGGYTF	TGTGCCAGCAGTCCAAAGCGCAGGGGTGGCTACACCTTC
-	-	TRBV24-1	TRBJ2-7	CATSDPADHYEQYF	TGTGCCACCAGTGACCCTGCGGACCACTACGAGCAGTACTTC
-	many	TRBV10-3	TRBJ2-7	CAISESMGYEQYF	TGTGCCATCAGTGAGTCAATGGGTTACGAGCAGTACTTC
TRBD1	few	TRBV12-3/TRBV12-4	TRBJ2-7	CASSPRDRGRSEQYF	TGTGCCAGCAGTCCCCGGGACAGGGGGAGGTCCGAGCAGTACTTC
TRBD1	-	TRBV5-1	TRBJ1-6	CASSSDRGWSPLHF	TGCGCCAGCAGCTCGGACAGGGGGTGGTCACCCCTCCACTTT